This entry is about one TCR beta chain. UMI-labeled TRB cDNA libraries were prepared by 5' RACE. TCRdb reworked the 5' RACE reads into one entry per CDR3 protein, no DNA. The sample yields about 43,000 distinct CDR3 sequences, of which the top ten take up roughly 14%. This specimen comes from a study of CXCR3-negative and CXCR3-positive naive CD8 T cells. About the study: Sequencing brought in 130 million or so TRB reads altogether, and each library got about 1.5 +/- 0.3 million.

Germline V lookup: CDR1 SQVTM, CDR2 ANQGSEA. CDR3 length equals 13 residues. The TCR was taken from a human donor in good health. Some clones in this sample may be carry-over from other donors' samples. The sequenced sample consisted of memory CD8+ T cells from blood. The chain employs TRBV29-1 and TRBJ1-2; TCRdb reports TRBD1, a call that lacks DNA to check it against. This chain's CDR3 is CSGGEGSSYGYTF. The whole variable domain, filled in from reference TRBV29-1 and TRBJ1-2, reads SAVISQKPSRDICQRGTSLTIQCQVDSQVTMMFWYRQQPGQSLTLIATANQGSEATYESGFVIDKFPISRPNLTFSTLTVSNMSPEDSSIYLCSGGEGSSYGYTFGSGTRLTVV.